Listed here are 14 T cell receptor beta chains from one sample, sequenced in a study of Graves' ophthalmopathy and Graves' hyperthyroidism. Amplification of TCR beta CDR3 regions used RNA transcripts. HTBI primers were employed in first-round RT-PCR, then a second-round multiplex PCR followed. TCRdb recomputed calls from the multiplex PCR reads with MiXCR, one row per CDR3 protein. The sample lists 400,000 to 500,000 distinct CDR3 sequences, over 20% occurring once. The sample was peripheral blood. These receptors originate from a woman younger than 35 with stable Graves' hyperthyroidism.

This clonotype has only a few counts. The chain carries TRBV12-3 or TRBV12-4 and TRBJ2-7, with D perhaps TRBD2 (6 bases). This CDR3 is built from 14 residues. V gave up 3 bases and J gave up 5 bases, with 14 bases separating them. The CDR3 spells CASSLGDFGDEQYF. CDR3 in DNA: TGTGCCAGCAGTTTGGGGGACTTTGGGGACGAGCAGTACTTC.

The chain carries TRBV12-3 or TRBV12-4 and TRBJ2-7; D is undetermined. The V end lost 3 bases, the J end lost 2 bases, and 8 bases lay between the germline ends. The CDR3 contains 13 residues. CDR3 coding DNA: TGTGCCAGCAGTTTCTTCATCACCTACGAGCAGTACTTC. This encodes CASSFFITYEQYF.

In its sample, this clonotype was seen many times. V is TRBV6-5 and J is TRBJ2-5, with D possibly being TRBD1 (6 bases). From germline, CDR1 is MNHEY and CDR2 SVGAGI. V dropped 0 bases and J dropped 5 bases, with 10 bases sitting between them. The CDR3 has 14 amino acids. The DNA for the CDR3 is TGTGCCAGCAGTTACTCATCAGGGGACGAGACCCAGTACTTC. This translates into CASSYSSGDETQYF.

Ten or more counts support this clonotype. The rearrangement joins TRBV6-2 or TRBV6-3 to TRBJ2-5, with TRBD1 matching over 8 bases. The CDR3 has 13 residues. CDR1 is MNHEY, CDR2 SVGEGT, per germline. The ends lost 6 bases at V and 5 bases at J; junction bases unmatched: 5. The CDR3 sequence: CASSRTGRETQYF. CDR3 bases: TGTGCCAGCAGCAGGACAGGGCGGGAGACCCAGTACTTC.

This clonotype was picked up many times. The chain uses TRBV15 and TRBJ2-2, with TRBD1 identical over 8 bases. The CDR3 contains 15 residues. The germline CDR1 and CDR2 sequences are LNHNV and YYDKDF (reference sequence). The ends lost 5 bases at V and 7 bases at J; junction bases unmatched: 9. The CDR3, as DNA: TGTGCCACCAGCCCTCGATTAGGGACAGGCGGGGAGCTGTTTTTT. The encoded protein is CATSPRLGTGGELFF.

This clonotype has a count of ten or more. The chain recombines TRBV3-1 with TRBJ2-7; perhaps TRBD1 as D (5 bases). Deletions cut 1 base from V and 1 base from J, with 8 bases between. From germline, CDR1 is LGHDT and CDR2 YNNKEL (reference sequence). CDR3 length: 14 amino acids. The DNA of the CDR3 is TGTGCCAGCAGCCAAGTTGCAGGGTCCTACGAGCAGTACTTC. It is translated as CASSQVAGSYEQYF.

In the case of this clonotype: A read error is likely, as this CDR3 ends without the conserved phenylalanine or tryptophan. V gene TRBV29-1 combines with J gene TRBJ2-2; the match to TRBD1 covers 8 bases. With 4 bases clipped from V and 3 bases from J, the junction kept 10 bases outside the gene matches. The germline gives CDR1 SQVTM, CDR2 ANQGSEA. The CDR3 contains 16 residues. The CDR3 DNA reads TGCAGCGTTGGGGCTGCGGACAGGGAATACACCGGGGAGCTGTTTTTG. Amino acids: CSVGAADREYTGELFL.

CDR3 loop: CASSFSGSEAFF. The CDR3 nucleotides are TGTGCCAGCAGCTTTAGCGGAAGTGAAGCTTTCTTT. This sequence joins TRBV11-2 and TRBJ1-1, with D unclear. CDR3 length: 12 amino acids. Germline V gene sequence: CDR1 SGHAT, CDR2 FQNNGV. V dropped 3 bases and J dropped 7 bases, with 9 bases sitting between them.

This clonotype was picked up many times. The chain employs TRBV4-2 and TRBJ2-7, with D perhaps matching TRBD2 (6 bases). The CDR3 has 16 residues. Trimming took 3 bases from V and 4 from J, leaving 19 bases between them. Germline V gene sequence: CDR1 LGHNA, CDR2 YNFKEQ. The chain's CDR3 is CASSHGARDRLYEQYF. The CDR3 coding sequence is TGTGCCAGCAGCCATGGCGCGCGGGACCGTCTATACGAGCAGTACTTC.

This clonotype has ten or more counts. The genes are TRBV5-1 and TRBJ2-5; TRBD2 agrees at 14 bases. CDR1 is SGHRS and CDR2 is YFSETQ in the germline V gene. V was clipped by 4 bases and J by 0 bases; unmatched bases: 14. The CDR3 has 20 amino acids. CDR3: CASSREVGLAGALYQETQYF. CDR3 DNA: TGCGCCAGCAGCCGTGAAGTGGGACTAGCGGGAGCGCTGTACCAAGAGACCCAGTACTTC.

The CDR3 DNA reads TGTGCCAGCAGTTCGACCCCGCCCTACGAGCAGTACTTC. Protein: CASSSTPPYEQYF. The chain carries TRBV12-3 or TRBV12-4 and TRBJ2-7; unclear D gene. V was cut by 4 bases and J by 2 bases, with 9 bases left in between. CDR3 size: 13 residues.

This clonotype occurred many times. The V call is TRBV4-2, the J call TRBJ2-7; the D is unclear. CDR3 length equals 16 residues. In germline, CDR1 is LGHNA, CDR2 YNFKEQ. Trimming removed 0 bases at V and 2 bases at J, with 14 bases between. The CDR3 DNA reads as TGTGCCAGCAGCCAAGAAGAGGTCTACTGGCCCTACGAGCAGTACTTC. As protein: CASSQEEVYWPYEQYF.

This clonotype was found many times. CDR3 loop: CASSYYRDNSLGQYF. CDR3 coding DNA: TGTGCCAGCAGTTACTATCGGGACAATAGCCTCGGGCAGTACTTC. The chain joins TRBV6-2 or TRBV6-3 to TRBJ2-7; D possibly corresponds to TRBD1 (6 bases). Germline CDR1 is MNHEY and CDR2 is SVGEGT. This CDR3 region has 15 residues. V was trimmed by 1 base and J by 9 bases, leaving 19 bases between them.

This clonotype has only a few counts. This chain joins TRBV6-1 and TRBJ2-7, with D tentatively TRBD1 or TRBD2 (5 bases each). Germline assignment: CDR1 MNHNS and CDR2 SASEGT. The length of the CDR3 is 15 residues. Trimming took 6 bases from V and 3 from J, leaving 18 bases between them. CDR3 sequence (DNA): TGTGCCAGCAGGGTTCATTCTCTGGGGGTCTACGAGCAGTACTTC. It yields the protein CASRVHSLGVYEQYF.